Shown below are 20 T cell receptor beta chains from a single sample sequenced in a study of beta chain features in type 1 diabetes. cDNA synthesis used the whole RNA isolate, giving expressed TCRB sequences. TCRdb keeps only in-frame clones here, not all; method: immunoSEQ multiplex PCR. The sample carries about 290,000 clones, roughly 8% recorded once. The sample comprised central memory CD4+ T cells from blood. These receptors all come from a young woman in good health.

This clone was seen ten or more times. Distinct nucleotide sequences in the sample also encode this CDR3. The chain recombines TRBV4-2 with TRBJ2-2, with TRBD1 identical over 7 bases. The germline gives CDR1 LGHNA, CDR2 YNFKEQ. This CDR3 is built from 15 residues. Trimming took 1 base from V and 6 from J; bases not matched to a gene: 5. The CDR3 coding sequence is TGTGCCAGCAGCCAAGGTTTGAGGGGGCCCGGGGAGCTGTTTTTT. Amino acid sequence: CASSQGLRGPGELFF.

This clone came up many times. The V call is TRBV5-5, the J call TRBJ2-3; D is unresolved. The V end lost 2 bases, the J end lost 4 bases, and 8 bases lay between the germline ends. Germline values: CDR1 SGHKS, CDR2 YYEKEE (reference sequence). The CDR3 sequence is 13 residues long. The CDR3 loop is CASSLLAADTQYF. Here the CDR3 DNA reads TGTGCCAGCAGCTTACTTGCGGCAGATACGCAGTATTTT.

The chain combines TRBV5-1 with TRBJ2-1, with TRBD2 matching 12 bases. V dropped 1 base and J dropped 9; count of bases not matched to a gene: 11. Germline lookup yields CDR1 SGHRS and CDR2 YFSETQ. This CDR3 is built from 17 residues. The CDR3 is CASSLIPSGGAAGEQFF. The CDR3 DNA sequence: TGCGCCAGCAGCTTGATCCCTAGCGGGGGGGCGGCAGGTGAGCAGTTCTTC.

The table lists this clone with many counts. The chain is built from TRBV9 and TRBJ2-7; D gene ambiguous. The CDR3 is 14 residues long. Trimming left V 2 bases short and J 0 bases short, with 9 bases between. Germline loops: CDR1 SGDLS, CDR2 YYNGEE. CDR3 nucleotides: TGTGCCAGCAGCGTCCCAGGAAGCTCCTACGAGCAGTACGTC. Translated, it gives CASSVPGSSYEQYV.

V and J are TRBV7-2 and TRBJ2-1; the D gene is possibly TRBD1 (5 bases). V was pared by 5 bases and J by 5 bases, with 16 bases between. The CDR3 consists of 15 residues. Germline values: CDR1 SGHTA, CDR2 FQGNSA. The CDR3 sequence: CASSGKIAGHNEQFF. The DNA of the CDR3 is TGTGCCAGCAGCGGAAAAATAGCAGGGCACAATGAGCAGTTCTTC.

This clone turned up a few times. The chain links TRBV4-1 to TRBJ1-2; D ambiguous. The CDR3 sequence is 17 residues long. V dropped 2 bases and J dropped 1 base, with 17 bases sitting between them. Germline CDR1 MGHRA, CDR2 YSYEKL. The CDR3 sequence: CASSQWGGRSFNYGYTF. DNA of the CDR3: TGCGCCAGCAGCCAATGGGGTGGTCGAAGTTTTAACTATGGCTACACCTTC.

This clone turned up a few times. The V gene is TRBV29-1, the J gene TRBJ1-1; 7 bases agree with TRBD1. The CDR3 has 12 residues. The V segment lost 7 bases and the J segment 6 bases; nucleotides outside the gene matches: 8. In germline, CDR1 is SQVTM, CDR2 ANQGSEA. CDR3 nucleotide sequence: TGCAGCGGAAGACAGGGCTTCGCTGAAGCTTTCTTT. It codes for CSGRQGFAEAFF. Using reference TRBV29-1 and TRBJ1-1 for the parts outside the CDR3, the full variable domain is SAVISQKPSRDICQRGTSLTIQCQVDSQVTMMFWYRQQPGQSLTLIATANQGSEATYESGFVIDKFPISRPNLTFSTLTVSNMSPEDSSIYLCSGRQGFAEAFFGQGTRLTVV.

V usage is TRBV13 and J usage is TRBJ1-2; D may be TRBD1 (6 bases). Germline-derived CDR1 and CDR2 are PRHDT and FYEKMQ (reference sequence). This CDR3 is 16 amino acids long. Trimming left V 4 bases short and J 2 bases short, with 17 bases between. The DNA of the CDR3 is TGTGCCAGCAGCTCCTCCACAGGGATGGCGAACTATGGCTACACCTTC. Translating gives CASSSSTGMANYGYTF.

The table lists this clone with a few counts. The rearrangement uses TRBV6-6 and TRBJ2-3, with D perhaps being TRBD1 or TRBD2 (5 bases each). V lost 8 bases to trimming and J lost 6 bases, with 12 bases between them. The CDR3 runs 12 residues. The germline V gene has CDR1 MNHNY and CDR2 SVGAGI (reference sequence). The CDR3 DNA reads TGTGCCAGCGGGGGTGTCCCCGATACGCAGTATTTT. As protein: CASGGVPDTQYF.

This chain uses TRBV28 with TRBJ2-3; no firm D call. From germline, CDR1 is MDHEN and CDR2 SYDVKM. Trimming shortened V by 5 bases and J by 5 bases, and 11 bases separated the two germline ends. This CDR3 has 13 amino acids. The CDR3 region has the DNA TGTGCCAGCAGTCCTCGGCCCCGAGATACGCAGTATTTT. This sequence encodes CASSPRPRDTQYF.

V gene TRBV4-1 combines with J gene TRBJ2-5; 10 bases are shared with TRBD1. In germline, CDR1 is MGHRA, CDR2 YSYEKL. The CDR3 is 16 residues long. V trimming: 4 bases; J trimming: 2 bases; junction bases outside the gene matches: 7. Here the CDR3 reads CASSPGQGVPQETQYF. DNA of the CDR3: TGCGCCAGCAGCCCAGGACAGGGGGTTCCACAAGAGACCCAGTACTTC.

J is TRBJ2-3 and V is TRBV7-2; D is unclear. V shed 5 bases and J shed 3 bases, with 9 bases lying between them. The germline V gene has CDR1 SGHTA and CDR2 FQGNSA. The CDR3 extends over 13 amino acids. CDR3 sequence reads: CASSVTQTDTQYF. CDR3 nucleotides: TGTGCCAGCAGCGTCACTCAAACAGATACGCAGTATTTT.

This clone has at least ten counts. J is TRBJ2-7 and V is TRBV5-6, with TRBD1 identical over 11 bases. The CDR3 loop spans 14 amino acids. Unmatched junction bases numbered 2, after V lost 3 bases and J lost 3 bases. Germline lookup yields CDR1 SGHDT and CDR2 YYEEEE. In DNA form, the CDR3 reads TGTGCCAGCAGCTACGGGACAGGGGGCTACGAGCAGTACTTC. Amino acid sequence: CASSYGTGGYEQYF.

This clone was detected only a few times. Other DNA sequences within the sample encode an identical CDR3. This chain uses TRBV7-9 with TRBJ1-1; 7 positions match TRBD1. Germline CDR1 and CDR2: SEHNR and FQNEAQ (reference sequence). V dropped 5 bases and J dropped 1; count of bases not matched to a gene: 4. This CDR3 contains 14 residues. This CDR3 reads CASSPRQGNTEAFF. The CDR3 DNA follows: TGTGCCAGCAGCCCCCGACAGGGGAACACTGAAGCTTTCTTT.

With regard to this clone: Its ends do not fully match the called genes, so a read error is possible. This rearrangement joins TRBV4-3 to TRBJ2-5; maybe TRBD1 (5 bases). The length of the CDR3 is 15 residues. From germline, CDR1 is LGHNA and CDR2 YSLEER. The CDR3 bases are TGCGCCAGCAGCCATGGGGCAGGGCAACAAGGGACCCAGTACTTC. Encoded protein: CASSHGAGQQGTQYF.

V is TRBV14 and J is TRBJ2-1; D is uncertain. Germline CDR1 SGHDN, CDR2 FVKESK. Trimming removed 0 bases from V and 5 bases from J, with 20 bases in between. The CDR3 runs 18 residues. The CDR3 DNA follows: TGTGCCAGCAGCCAAGAATATCGAGGATACATACATGACAATGAGCAGTTCTTC. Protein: CASSQEYRGYIHDNEQFF.

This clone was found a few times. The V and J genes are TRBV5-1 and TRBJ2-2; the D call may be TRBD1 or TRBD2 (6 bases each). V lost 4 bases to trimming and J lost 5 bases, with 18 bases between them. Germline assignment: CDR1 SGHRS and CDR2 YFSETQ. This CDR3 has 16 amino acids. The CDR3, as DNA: TGCGCCAGCAGCCCATCCGGGGGCCGATTAACCGGGGAGCTGTTTTTT. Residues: CASSPSGGRLTGELFF.

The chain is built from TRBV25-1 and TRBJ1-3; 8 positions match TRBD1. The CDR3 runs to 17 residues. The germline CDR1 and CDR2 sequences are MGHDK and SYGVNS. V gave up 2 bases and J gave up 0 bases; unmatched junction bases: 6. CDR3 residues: CASSETRQGTSGNTIYF. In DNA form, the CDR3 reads TGTGCCAGCAGTGAAACCCGACAGGGGACCTCTGGAAACACCATATATTTT.

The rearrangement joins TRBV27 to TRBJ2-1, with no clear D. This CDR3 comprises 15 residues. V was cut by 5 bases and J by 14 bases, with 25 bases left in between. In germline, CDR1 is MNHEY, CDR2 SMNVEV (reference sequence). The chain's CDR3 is CASSVRLPPQGEKFF. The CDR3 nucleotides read TGTGCCAGCAGTGTCCGTCTTCCTCCGCAAGGAGAGAAGTTCTTC.

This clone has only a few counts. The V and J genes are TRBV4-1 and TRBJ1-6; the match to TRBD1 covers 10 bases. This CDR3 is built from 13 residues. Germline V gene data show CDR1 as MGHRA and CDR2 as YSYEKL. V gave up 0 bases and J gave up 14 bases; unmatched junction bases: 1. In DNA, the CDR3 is TGCGCCAGCAGCCAAGAAGGGACAGGGGCCCTCCACTTT. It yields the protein CASSQEGTGALHF.